This TCR beta chain was sequenced during a study of T cells after yellow fever vaccination. Study overall: Researchers used SMART-Seq v4 Ultra Low Input to prepare fractions that had low cell numbers.

CDR1 and CDR2 (germline): DFQATT, SNEGSKA (reference sequence). With 0 bases clipped from V and 5 bases from J, the junction kept 15 bases outside the gene matches. CDR3 length: 17 residues. 5'RACE template switching added a universal primer site and UMIs to TCR cDNA. TCRdb ran MiXCR on the 5' RACE reads and lists one entry per CDR3 protein. The table shows 170,000 or so distinct CDR3 sequences, with about a tenth occurring only once. This rearrangement joins TRBV20-1 to TRBJ2-5, with TRBD1 matching 7 bases. This receptor was obtained from a young man who received the YFV17D yellow fever vaccine. The material was CD8+ T cells sorted from PBMCs, obtained 45 days after the yellow fever booster vaccination. CDR3 nucleotides: TGCAGTGCTAGAGATGGGTTTTGGCAGGGGGAATGGGAGACCCAGTACTTC. It yields the protein CSARDGFWQGEWETQYF.